This TCR beta chain was sequenced in a study of beta chain features in type 1 diabetes. Study overall: Sorted cells examined across all samples numbered around 100 million. Points from the study as a whole: Possibly, sequencing cDNA over-represented cells that had high TCR expression levels. There was a moderate but significant shortening of TCRB CDR3s in all four CD4+ subsets of Type 1 diabetes patients. PCR, the amplification step, might favor shorter templates, equally in patients and controls.

CDR3 length equals 14 residues. The ends lost 4 bases at V and 5 bases at J; junction bases unmatched: 7. Per germline, CDR1 SGDLS and CDR2 YYNGEE. Regarding this clone: The antigen is undetermined.

The study reverse transcribed the entire isolated RNA, so it sequenced expressed TCRB transcripts. TCRdb's copy holds only in-frame clones and misses some; the assay was immunoSEQ multiplex PCR. Here the sample spans around 360,000 clones, roughly an eighth being singletons. The V and J genes are TRBV9 and TRBJ2-7, with 9 bases lining up with TRBD1. The receptor was isolated from a young woman with type 1 diabetes. The sample consisted of naive CD4+ T cells from blood. CDR3 protein: CASSLDRGGNEQYF. CDR3 nucleotides: TGTGCCAGCAGCTTGGACAGGGGAGGCAACGAGCAGTACTTC.